This T cell receptor beta chain emerged from a study of CD8+ T cells in alopecia areata. It was cDNA, reverse transcribed from extracted RNA, that served as the sequencing template. Only in-frame clones appear in the TCRdb table, and some are missing; sequencing was by immunoSEQ multiplex PCR. The data show approximately 200,000 clones, 50% to 60% seen once. Treatment given: oral pan-JAK inhibitor, 5-10 mg twice daily. This CDR3 comprises 14 residues. V shed 5 bases and J 5 bases; nucleotides not matched to a gene: 8. The germline CDR1 and CDR2 sequences are SQVTM and ANQGSEA. The V call is TRBV29-1, the J call TRBJ1-4, with 7 positions matching TRBD1. Sequences were derived from CD4+ T cells sorted from blood, sampled at week 4, from a patient treated with tofacitinib. The receptor was derived from a human donor with alopecia areata. The CDR3 DNA follows: TGCAGCGTTACAAGGGGACAGCCAAATGAAAAACTGTTTTTT. It codes for CSVTRGQPNEKLFF. The variable domain in full, completed from reference TRBV29-1 and TRBJ1-4, reads SAVISQKPSRDICQRGTSLTIQCQVDSQVTMMFWYRQQPGQSLTLIATANQGSEATYESGFVIDKFPISRPNLTFSTLTVSNMSPEDSSIYLCSVTRGQPNEKLFFGSGTQLSVL.